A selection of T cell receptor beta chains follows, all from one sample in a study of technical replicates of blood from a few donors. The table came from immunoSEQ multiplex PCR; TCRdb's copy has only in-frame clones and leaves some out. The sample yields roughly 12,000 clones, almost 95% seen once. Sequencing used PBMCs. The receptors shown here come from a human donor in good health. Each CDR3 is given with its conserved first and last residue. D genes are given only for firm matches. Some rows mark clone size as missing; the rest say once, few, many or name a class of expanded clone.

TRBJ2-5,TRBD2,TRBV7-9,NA,CASSLTTSGIGTQYF,TGTGCCAGCAGCTTAACGACTAGCGGGATTGGGACCCAGTACTTC
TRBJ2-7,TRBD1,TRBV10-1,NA,CASSQDRGGEQYF,TGCGCCAGCAGCCAGGACAGGGGAGGCGAGCAGTACTTC
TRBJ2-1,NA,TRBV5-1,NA,CASSLVSGYGSYNEQFF,TGCGCCAGCAGCTTGGTGAGCGGGTACGGATCCTACAATGAGCAGTTCTTC
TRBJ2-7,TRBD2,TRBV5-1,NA,CASSQLAGGPLRRSEQYF,TGCGCCAGCAGCCAACTAGCGGGAGGGCCCCTCCGGAGGAGCGAGCAGTACTTC
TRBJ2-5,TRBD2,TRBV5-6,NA,CASSLNSGIGWKTQYF,TGTGCCAGCAGCTTGAATAGCGGGATTGGCTGGAAGACCCAGTACTTC
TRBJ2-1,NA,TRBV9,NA,CASSPSATSNEQFF,TGTGCCAGCAGCCCGAGTGCCACGTCCAATGAGCAGTTCTTC
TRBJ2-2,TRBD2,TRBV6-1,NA,CASSFSGTNTGELFF,TGTGCCAGCAGCTTTAGCGGGACAAACACCGGGGAGCTGTTTTTT
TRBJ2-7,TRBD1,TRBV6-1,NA,CASSDRTGGYFYEQYF,TGTGCCAGCAGTGATAGGACAGGGGGCTATTTCTACGAGCAGTACTTC
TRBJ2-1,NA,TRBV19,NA,CASSIEGGPLNEQFF,TGTGCCAGTAGTATAGAGGGCGGGCCCCTCAATGAGCAGTTCTTC
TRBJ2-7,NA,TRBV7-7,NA,CAKEGRVQYF,TGTGCCAAAGAAGGGCGGGTGCAGTACTTC
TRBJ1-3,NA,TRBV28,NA,CASIEASLSGNTIYF,TGTGCCAGCATCGAGGCCAGTCTATCTGGAAACACCATATATTTT
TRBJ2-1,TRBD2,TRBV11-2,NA,CASSLGLAAHEQFF,TGTGCCAGCAGCTTAGGGCTAGCGGCCCATGAGCAGTTCTTC
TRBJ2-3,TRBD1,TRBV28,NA,CASSFGTGGRDTQYF,TGTGCCAGCAGTTTCGGGACAGGGGGCCGAGATACGCAGTATTTT
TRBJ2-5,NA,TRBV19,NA,CASSIGDSETQYF,TGTGCCAGTAGTATAGGGGACTCAGAGACCCAGTACTTC
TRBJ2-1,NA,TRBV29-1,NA,CSVQGQGAGVGQFF,TGCAGCGTTCAGGGGCAAGGGGCGGGAGTCGGGCAGTTCTTC
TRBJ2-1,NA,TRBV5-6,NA,CASSLPGGDEQFF,TGTGCCAGCAGCTTGCCGGGGGGCGATGAGCAGTTCTTC
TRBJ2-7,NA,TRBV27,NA,CASSLIPGSTQTYEQYF,TGTGCCAGCAGTTTAATACCCGGGAGCACGCAAACCTACGAGCAGTACTTC
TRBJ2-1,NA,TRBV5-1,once,CASSLAGNNEQFF,TGCGCCAGCAGCTTGGCGGGTAACAATGAGCAGTTCTTC
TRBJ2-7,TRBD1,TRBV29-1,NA,CSVASTGYTYEQYF,TGCAGCGTGGCGTCGACAGGGTACACCTACGAGCAGTACTTC
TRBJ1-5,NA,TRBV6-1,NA,CASSGRDVRYSNQPQHF,TGTGCCAGCAGTGGGAGGGATGTAAGGTATAGCAATCAGCCCCAGCATTTT
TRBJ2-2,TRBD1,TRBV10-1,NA,CASSESGQGALTGELFF,TGCGCCAGCAGTGAGTCGGGGCAGGGGGCGCTTACCGGGGAGCTGTTTTTT
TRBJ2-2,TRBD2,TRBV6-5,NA,CASSWGGLAGTGELFF,TGTGCCAGCAGTTGGGGGGGACTAGCGGGCACCGGGGAGCTGTTTTTT
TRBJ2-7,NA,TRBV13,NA,CASSPLTYEQYF,TGTGCCAGCAGCCCCCTAACCTACGAGCAGTACTTC
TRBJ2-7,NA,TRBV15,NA,CATSRDPGAEQYF,TGTGCCACCAGCAGAGATCCAGGGGCCGAGCAGTACTTC
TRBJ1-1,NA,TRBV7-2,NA,CASSLRGAPEAFF,TGTGCCAGCAGCTTACGGGGGGCCCCTGAAGCTTTCTTT
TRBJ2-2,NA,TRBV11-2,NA,CASGQGGVGTGELFF,TGTGCCAGCGGCCAAGGGGGAGTGGGCACCGGGGAGCTGTTTTTT
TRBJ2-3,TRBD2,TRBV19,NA,CASSIGTGGSSTDTQYF,TGTGCCAGTAGTATAGGTACGGGAGGTTCTAGCACAGATACGCAGTATTTT
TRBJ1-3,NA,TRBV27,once,CASSPSSGNTIYF,TGTGCCAGCAGTCCCAGCTCTGGAAACACCATATATTTT
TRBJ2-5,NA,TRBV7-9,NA,CASSFEGGETQYF,TGTGCCAGCAGCTTTGAGGGTGGAGAGACCCAGTACTTC
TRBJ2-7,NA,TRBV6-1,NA,CASSELLFVREQYF,TGTGCCAGCAGTGAATTACTATTCGTGAGGGAGCAGTACTTC
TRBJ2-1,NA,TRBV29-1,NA,CSVPSGVSSYNEQFF,TGCAGCGTTCCCTCGGGGGTAAGCTCCTACAATGAGCAGTTCTTC
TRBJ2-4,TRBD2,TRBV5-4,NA,CASSQKGLANVKNIQYF,TGTGCCAGCAGCCAGAAGGGACTAGCGAATGTCAAAAACATTCAGTACTTC
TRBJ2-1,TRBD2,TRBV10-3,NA,CAISEGSGSGVYNEQFF,TGTGCCATCAGTGAGGGTAGCGGGAGCGGGGTCTACAATGAGCAGTTCTTC
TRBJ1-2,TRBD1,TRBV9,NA,CASNTGDNYGYTF,TGTGCCAGCAACACAGGGGACAACTATGGCTACACCTTC
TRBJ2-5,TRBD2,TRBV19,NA,CASRIREGETQYF,TGTGCCAGCCGAATCAGGGAGGGAGAGACCCAGTACTTC
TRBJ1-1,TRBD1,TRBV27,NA,CASSLGQGNTEAFF,TGTGCCAGCAGTCTAGGACAGGGGAACACTGAAGCTTTCTTT
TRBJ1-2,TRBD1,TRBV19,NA,CASSAGTGGSYGYTF,TGTGCCAGTAGTGCTGGGACAGGGGGCTCCTATGGCTACACCTTC
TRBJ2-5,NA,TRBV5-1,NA,CASSFSPQGQETQYF,TGCGCCAGCAGCTTTAGCCCGCAGGGCCAAGAGACCCAGTACTTC
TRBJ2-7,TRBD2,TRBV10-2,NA,CASIKAGGIEQYF,TGCGCCAGCATCAAAGCGGGGGGAATCGAGCAGTACTTC
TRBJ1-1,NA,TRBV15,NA,CATSREVGGTEAFF,TGTGCCACCAGCAGAGAAGTCGGGGGCACTGAAGCTTTCTTT
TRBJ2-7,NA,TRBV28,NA,CASSLGQAPYEQYF,TGTGCCAGCAGTTTAGGGCAGGCTCCTTACGAGCAGTACTTC
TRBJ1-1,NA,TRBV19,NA,CASSPLDRSPEAFF,TGTGCCAGTAGTCCCTTAGACAGGTCGCCTGAAGCTTTCTTT
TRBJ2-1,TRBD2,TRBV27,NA,CASTFSGRRGEQFF,TGTGCCAGCACCTTTAGCGGGAGGCGGGGTGAGCAGTTCTTC
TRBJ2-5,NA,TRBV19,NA,CASSIGGSFQETQYF,TGTGCCAGTAGTATAGGCGGCAGCTTTCAAGAGACCCAGTACTTC
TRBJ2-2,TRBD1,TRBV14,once,CASSQGYRGSRTGELFF,TGTGCCAGCAGCCAAGGATACAGGGGTTCTCGGACCGGGGAGCTGTTTTTT
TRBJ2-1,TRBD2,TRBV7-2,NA,CASSQLAANYNEQFF,TGTGCCAGCAGCCAACTAGCGGCTAACTACAATGAGCAGTTCTTC
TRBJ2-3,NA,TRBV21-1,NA,CASSKGRTGTGTDTQYF,TGTGCCAGCAGCAAAGGTCGGACAGGGACCGGGACAGATACGCAGTATTTT
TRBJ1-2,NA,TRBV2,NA,CASSQEGKNYGYTF,TGTGCCAGCAGTCAGGAGGGAAAAAACTATGGCTACACCTTC
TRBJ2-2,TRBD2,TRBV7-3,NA,CASSTGLGKLFF,TGTGCCAGCAGCACAGGACTAGGGAAGCTGTTTTTT
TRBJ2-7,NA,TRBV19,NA,CASSSGTLSSYEQYF,TGTGCCAGTAGTTCCGGGACACTAAGCTCCTACGAGCAGTACTTC
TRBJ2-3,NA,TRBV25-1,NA,CASSHGFGGTSTDTQYF,TGTGCCAGCAGTCACGGGTTCGGGGGGACAAGCACAGATACGCAGTATTTT
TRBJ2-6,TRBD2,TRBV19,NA,CASSIVLGGSSGANVLTF,TGTGCCAGTAGTATTGTTTTGGGCGGGAGCTCTGGGGCCAACGTCCTGACTTTC
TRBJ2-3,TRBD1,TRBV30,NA,CAWSVGQGTDTQYF,TGTGCCTGGAGTGTCGGACAGGGAACAGATACGCAGTATTTT
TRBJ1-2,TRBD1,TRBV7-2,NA,CASSGTGAGYGYTF,TGTGCCAGCAGCGGGACAGGGGCGGGGTATGGCTACACCTTC
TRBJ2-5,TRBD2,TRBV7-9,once,CASSPGTSRSQETQYF,TGTGCCAGCAGCCCGGGGACTAGCCGATCTCAAGAGACCCAGTACTTC
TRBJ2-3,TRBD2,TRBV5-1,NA,CASSLDLAGNADTQYF,TGCGCCAGCAGCTTGGACCTAGCGGGAAATGCAGATACGCAGTATTTT
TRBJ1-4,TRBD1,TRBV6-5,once,CASSYRTGRTNEKLFF,TGTGCCAGCAGTTATAGGACAGGGAGGACTAATGAAAAACTGTTTTTT
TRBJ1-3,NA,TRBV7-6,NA,CASSLEQVLFSGNTIYF,TGTGCCAGCAGCTTAGAACAGGTTCTTTTCTCTGGAAACACCATATATTTT
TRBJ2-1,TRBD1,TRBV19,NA,CASSIRRDRGLDEQFF,TGTGCCAGTAGTATTCGGCGGGACAGGGGGCTTGATGAGCAGTTCTTC
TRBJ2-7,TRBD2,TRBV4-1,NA,CASSQEAAGEQYF,TGCGCCAGCAGCCAGGAAGCAGCGGGGGAGCAGTACTTC